Reported below is one T cell receptor (beta chain). J was trimmed by 10 bases and V by 0 bases; bases with no gene match: 6. The CDR3 runs to 15 residues. CDR1 is MNHEY and CDR2 is SVGAGI in the germline V gene. The sample belongs to a study of blood T cell repertoires in COVID-19. In the study overall: Italy, Spain and the United States were the sources of the convalescent and acute COVID-19 samples. Sources were T cells, B-cell-depleted T cells, or PBMCs; the material itself was cDNA or gDNA.

In the study's own analysis: The assay estimated nucleated cells by amplifying reference gene primers. Here immunoSEQ multiplex PCR was the method, and the copy in TCRdb shows in-frame clones only, minus some. V and J calls and clone size are copied from that table; D and trimming were computed from the DNA. There are approximately 110,000 clones in the sample; less than 85% occur only once, and around 4% lies in the top ten. Sequencing was performed on peripheral blood. The source of this sequence is a human donor in a cohort sampled during active or convalescent COVID-19. The chain carries TRBV6-5 and TRBJ1-6; 7 positions agree with TRBD1. The CDR3 protein is CASSYSRQGDSPLHF. Written as DNA, the CDR3 is TGTGCCAGCAGTTACTCGAGACAGGGTGACTCACCCCTCCACTTT.